This T cell receptor (beta chain) originates from a study of spatial heterogeneity in lung cancer (dated by TCRdb to the late 2010s). About the full investigation: The donors were 72 patients from the lung TRACERx cohort who had early-stage, untreated non-small cell lung cancer. Both alpha and beta chains were TCR-sequenced in around 220 tumor regions, approximately 67 matched nontumor lung samples and some 56 PBMC samples obtained at surgery. Beta-chain transcripts were consistently detected in greater numbers than alpha-chain transcripts, which likely reflected higher beta-chain transcript abundance. In non-small cell lung cancer, the study made a quantitative comparison of TCR alpha and beta repertoires among multiple tumor regions, matched nontumor lung and blood. TCR repertoire features were related to nonsynonymous mutation counts determined by whole-exome sequencing of tumor tissue. Follow-up PBMC samples were sequenced whenever available, with the median time to follow-up being around 2 years after resection. In the raw uncorrected reads, each unique combination of TCR and UMI appeared more than ten times on average. Findings and caveats that apply to the study as a whole: Only approximately 13 patients were included in the comparisons of baseline and follow-up blood repertoires. Ubiquitous expanded tumor TCRs were detected in blood more often at tumor resection than at routine follow-up. Additional single-cell paired TCR alpha and beta sequencing was considered necessary to confirm, at a functional level, the hypothesis that regional TCRs recognize regional mutations.

CDR1 and CDR2, per the germline V gene, are SGHRS and YFSETQ. CDR3 length: 16 amino acids, cysteine to phenylalanine. Just CDR3 DNA is preserved here, 48 bases in frame from base 1. The V and J ends are trimmed by 0 bases and 6 bases, leaving 15 bases between them. Receptor libraries were prepared by 5' RACE. TCRdb records NextSeq 500 as the sequencer. The TCR library protocol attached a unique molecular identifier to each TCR cDNA molecule to allow correction of PCR and sequencing errors. As for the authors' bioinformatics: Decombinator tools were used for TCR identification, UMI-based error correction and CDR3 extraction. TCRs above a frequency of 2 per 1,000, corresponding to the top 1% of the tumor frequency distribution, were defined as expanded. Renyi diversity was calculated using the R vegan package after each repertoire was subsampled 100 times to 5,000 TCRs. CDR3 similarity networks were built from amino acid triplet string-kernel similarity, with CDR3s being connected when pairwise similarity was above 0.82. Clones were called with MiXCR by TCRdb after fastp trimmed the public reads at Q25, and only in-frame beta chains were retained. Duplicate CDR3 protein sequences are folded into a single record with the most common DNA and genes. The V and J calls reflect TCRdb's pipeline rather than the authors' work. The sample includes around 120,000 distinct CDR3 sequences, with 9% to 15% observed a single time. The ten most abundant clones make up approximately 15% of the sample.

Remarks on this clonotype: Its target antigen remains unknown. The record has no base qualities; no much larger clone is one base away.

The time point label for this specimen denotes: blood at routine non-recurrence follow-up after resection. For TCR sequencing, whole RNA was extracted from tumor and nontumor lung tissue, or from cryopreserved PBMC samples, and no cell sorting was done. Patients were selected for TCR sequencing only if sufficient RNA was available from at least two tumor regions. The rearrangement combines TRBV5-1 with TRBJ2-2, with TRBD1 as a weak D call on 6 bases. Sequences were derived from PBMCs, sampled at follow-up. This clonotype was obtained from a male donor with early-stage non-small cell lung cancer. The CDR3 reads as follows: CASSLARGQFPGELFF. The nucleotides are TGCGCCAGCAGCTTGGCCCGAGGACAGTTCCCCGGGGAGCTGTTTTTT.